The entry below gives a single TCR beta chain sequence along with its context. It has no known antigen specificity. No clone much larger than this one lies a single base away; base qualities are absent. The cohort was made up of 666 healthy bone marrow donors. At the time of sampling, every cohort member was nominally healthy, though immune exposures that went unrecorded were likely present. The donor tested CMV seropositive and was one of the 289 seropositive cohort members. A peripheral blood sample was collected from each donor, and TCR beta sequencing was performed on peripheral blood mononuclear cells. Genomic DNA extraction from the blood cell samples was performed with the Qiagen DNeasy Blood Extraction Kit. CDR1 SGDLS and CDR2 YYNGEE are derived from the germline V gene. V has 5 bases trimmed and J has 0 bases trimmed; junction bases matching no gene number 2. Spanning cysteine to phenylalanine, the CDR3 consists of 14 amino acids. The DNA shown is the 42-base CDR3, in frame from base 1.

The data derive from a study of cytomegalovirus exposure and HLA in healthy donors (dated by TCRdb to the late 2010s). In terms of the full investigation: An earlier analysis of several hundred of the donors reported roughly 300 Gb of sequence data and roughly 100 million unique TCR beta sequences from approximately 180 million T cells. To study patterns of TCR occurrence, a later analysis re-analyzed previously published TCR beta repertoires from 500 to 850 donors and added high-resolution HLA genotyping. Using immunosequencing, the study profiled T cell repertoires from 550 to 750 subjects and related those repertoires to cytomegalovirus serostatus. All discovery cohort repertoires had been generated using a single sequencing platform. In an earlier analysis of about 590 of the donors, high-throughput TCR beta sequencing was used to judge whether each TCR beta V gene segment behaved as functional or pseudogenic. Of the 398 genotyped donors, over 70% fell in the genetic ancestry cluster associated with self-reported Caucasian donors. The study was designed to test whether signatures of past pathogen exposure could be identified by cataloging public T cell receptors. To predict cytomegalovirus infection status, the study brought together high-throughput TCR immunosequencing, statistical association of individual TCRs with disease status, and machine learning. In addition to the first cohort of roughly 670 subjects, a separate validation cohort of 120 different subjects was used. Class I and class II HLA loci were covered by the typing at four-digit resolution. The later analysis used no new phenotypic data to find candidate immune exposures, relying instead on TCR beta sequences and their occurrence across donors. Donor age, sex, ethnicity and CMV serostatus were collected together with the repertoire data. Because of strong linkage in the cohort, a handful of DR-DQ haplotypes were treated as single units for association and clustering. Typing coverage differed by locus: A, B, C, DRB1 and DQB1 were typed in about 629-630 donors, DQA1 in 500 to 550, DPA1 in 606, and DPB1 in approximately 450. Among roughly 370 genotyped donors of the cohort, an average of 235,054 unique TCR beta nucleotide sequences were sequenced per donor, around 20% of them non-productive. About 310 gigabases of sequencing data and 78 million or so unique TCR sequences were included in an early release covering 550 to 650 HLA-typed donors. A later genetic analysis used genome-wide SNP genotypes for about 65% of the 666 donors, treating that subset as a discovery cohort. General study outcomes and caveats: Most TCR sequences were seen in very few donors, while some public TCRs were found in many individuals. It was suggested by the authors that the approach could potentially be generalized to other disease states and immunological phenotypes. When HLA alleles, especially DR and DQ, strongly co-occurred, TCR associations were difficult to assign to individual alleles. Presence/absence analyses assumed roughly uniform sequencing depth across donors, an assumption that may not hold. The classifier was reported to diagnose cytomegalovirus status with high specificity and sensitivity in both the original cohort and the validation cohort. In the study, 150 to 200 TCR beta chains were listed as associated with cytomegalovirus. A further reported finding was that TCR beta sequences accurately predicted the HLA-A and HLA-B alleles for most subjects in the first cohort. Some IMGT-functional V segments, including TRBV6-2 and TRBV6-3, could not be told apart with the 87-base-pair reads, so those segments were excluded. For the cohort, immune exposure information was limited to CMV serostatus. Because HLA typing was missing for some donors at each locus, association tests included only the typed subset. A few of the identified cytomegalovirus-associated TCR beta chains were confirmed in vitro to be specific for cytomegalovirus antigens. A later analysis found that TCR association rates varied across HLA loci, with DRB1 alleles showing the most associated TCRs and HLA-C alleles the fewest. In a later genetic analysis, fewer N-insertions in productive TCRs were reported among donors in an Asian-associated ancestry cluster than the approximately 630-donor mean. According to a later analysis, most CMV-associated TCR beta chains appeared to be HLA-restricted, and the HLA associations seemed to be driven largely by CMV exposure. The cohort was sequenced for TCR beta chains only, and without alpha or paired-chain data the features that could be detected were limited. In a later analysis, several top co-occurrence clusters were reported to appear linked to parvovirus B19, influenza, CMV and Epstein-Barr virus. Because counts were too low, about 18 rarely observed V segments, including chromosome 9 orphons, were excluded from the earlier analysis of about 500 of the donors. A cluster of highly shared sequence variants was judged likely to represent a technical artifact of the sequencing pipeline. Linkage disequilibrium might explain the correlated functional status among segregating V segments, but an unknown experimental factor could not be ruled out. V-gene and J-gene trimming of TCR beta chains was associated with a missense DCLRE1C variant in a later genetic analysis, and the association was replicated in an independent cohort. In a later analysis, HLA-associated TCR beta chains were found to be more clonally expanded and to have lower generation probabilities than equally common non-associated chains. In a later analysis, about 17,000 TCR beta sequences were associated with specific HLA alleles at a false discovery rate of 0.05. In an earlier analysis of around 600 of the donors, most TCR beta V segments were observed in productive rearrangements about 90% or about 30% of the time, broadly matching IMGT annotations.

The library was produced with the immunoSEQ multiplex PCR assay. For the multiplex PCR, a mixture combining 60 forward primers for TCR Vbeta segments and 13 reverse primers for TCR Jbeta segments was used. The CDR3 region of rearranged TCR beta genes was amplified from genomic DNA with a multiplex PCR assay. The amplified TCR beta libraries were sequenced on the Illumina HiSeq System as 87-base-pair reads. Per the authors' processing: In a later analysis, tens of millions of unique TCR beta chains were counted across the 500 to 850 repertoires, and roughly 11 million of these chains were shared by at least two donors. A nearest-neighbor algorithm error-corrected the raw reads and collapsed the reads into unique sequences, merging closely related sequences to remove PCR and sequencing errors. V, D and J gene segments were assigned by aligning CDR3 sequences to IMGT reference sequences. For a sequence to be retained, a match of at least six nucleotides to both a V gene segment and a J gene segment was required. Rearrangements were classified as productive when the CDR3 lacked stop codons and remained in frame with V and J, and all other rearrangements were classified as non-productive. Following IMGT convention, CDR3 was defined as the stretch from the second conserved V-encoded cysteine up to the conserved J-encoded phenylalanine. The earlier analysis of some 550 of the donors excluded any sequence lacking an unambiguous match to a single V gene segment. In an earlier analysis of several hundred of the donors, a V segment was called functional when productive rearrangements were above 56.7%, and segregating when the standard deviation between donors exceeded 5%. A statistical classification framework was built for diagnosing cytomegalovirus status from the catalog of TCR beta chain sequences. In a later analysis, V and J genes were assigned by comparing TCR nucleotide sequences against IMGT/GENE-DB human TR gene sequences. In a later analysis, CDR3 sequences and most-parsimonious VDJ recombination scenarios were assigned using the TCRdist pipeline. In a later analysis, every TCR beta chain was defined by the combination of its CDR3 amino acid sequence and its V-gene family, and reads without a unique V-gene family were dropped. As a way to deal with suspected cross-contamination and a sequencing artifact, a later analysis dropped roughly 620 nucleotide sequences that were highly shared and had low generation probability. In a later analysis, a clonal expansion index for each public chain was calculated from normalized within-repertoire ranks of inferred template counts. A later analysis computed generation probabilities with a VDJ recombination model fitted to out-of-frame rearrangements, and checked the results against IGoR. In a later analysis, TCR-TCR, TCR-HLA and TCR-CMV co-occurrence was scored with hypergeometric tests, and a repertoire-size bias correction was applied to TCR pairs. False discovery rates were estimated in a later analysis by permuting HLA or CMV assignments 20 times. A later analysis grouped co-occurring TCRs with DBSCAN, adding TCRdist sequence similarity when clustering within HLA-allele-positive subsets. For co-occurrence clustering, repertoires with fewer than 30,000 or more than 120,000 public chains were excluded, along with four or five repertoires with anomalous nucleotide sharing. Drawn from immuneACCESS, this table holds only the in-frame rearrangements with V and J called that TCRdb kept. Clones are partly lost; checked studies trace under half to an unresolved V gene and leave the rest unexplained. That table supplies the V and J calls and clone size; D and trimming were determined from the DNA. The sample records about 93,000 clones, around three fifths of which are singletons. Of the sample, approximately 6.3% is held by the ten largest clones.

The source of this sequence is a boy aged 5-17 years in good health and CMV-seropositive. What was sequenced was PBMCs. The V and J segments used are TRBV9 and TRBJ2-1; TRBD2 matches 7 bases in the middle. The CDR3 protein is CASSLADSYNEQFF. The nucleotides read TGTGCCAGCAGTCTAGCGGACTCCTACAATGAGCAGTTCTTC.